The clone carrying this T cell receptor (beta chain) has a single count. What it binds is unknown. The V end lost 3 bases, the J end lost 0 bases, and 9 bases lay between the germline ends. CDR3 length: 15 amino acids. Per the germline V gene, CDR1 is KGHSH and CDR2 is LQKENI. This entry belongs to a study of cytomegalovirus exposure and HLA in healthy donors. Background on the study: As an earlier analysis found, about 200 million T cells yielded over 95 million unique TCR beta sequences. Study results and caveats: The authors reported that TCR beta sequences could predict HLA-A and HLA-B alleles. These predictions were accurate for most subjects in the first cohort. One cluster of highly shared sequence variants probably arose as a sequencing artifact.

Both 60 Vbeta primers and 13 Jbeta primers went into the PCR. Assay used: immunoSEQ multiplex PCR; TCRdb lists only in-frame clones, some missing. The repertoire holds around 120,000 clones, with about 75% as singletons. What was sequenced was PBMCs. This receptor was obtained from a man in his 60s in good health and CMV-seropositive. The chain is built from TRBV18 and TRBJ2-4; D is possibly TRBD2 (6 bases). CDR3 DNA sequence: TGTGCCAGCTCACCGCTCGGGGGAGCCAAAAACATTCAGTACTTC. Translated, it gives CASSPLGGAKNIQYF. The full variable domain, in which reference TRBV18 and TRBJ2-4 provide the parts outside the CDR3, is NAGVMQNPRHLVRRRGQEARLRCSPMKGHSHVYWYRQLPEEGLKFMVYLQKENIIDESGMPKERFSAEFPKEGPSILRIQQVVRGDSAAYFCASSPLGGAKNIQYFGAGTRLSVL.